This T cell receptor beta chain derives from a study of T cell repertoires in cytomegalovirus infection. Findings and limits, study-wide: Totalled public TCR beta family frequency picked out people who carried CMV plus the relevant HLA.

This clonotype came up many times. The antigen is unknown. In TCRdb, the reads were re-called with MiXCR into one record per CDR3 protein. The sample gives around 570,000 distinct CDR3 sequences, almost 40% of which show up once; 40% to 60% is in the top ten. The V gene lost 3 bases and the J gene lost 0 bases, with 15 bases spanning the gap. The germline gives CDR1 SGHVS, CDR2 FQNEAQ. The CDR3 contains 17 residues. The V gene is TRBV7-8, the J gene TRBJ1-3; TRBD1 is a possible D gene (5 bases). The TCR comes from a human donor in good health (CMV status not recorded). Some clones in this sample may be carry-over from other donors' samples. The source material was cultured PBMCs, sampled from culture after CMV antigen stimulation. This CDR3 is CASSFTTGLLSGNTIYF. CDR3 nucleotides: TGTGCCAGCAGCTTTACAACAGGACTCCTCTCTGGAAACACCATATATTTT.